A single TCR beta chain is shown here with its context. The source of the sample is a study of shared clonotypes between healthy human individuals. Sequencing was performed with immunoSEQ multiplex PCR; in TCRdb, only in-frame clones are kept and a portion is missing. The sample includes millions of clones, 90% to 95% of them seen just once. The CDR3 sequence is 16 residues long. After removal of 4 bases from V and 6 bases from J, the junction contained 14 bases not matched to a gene. Germline V gives CDR1 MGHRA, CDR2 YSYEKL. The sample consisted of naive CD4+ T cells sorted from blood. Regarding subset: CD45RA+ positively selected. The chain carries TRBV4-1 and TRBJ2-5; 7 bases line up with TRBD1. The receptor was isolated from a man between 18 and 29 years old in good health. The CDR3: CASSLYTTGEVKTQYF. The CDR3 nucleotides are TGCGCCAGCAGCCTATATACCACAGGGGAAGTAAAGACCCAGTACTTC.